These T cell receptor beta chains were read from a single sample in a study of cytomegalovirus exposure and HLA in healthy donors. Profiled with immunoSEQ multiplex PCR; TCRdb holds only in-frame clones, not every one. The profile covers some 190,000 clones, with roughly three quarters appearing a single time and 1.5% to 2% taken by the ten largest. Sequencing was carried out using PBMCs. The receptors come from a woman younger than 30 in good health and CMV-seronegative. The CDR3 runs from the conserved cysteine through the conserved F or W. The order of the fields is V gene, J gene, clone size, D gene, CDR3 protein, CDR3 DNA. D genes are given only for firm matches. Expanded clones get a size class; other rows say once, few or many, or leave the size out.

>TRBV7-3|TRBJ1-5|NA|TRBD1
CASSLETGDGNQPQHF
TGTGCCAGCAGCTTAGAGACAGGGGACGGGAATCAGCCCCAGCATTTT
>TRBV7-2|TRBJ2-2|NA|TRBD1
CASSLAYAGGTGELFF
TGTGCCAGCAGCTTAGCTTACGCAGGGGGTACCGGGGAGCTGTTTTTT
>TRBV4-2|TRBJ2-3|NA|TRBD2
CASSQLTATAGGLSSTDTQYF
TGTGCCAGCAGCCAACTCACCGCCACAGCGGGGGGACTATCTAGCACAGATACGCAGTATTTT
>TRBV30|TRBJ1-1|NA|TRBD1
CAWSRGRGTDRGYTEAFF
TGTGCCTGGAGTCGGGGAAGGGGAACGGACAGGGGATACACTGAAGCTTTCTTT
>TRBV13|TRBJ2-7|NA|NA
CASSRSSTASYEQYF
TGTGCCAGCAGTCGTTCCTCGACAGCCTCCTACGAGCAGTACTTC
>TRBV19|TRBJ1-1|NA|NA
CASSIDLGRLGANTEAFF
TGTGCCAGTAGTATAGATCTGGGGCGCCTGGGGGCGAATACTGAAGCTTTCTTT
>TRBV9|TRBJ1-2|NA|NA
CASSVGAGYTF
TGTGCCAGCAGCGTAGGGGCTGGCTACACCTTC
>TRBV15|TRBJ1-5|NA|TRBD1
CATSRVRQGARQPQHF
TGTGCCACCAGCAGAGTCCGACAGGGGGCACGACAGCCCCAGCATTTT
>TRBV27|TRBJ1-1|NA|NA
CASSRSGGVGTEAFF
TGTGCCAGCAGCCGGAGCGGGGGTGTGGGCACTGAAGCTTTCTTT
>TRBV30|TRBJ1-3|NA|NA
CALRDIDSYSGNTIYF
TGTGCCTTACGGGACATCGACTCTTATTCTGGAAACACCATATATTTT
>TRBV6-5|TRBJ2-3|once|TRBD1
CASSYSRQGTDTQYF
TGTGCCAGCAGTTACTCGAGACAGGGGACAGATACGCAGTATTTT
>TRBV28|TRBJ1-6|NA|TRBD1
CASSWTGGRSYNSPLHF
TGTGCCAGCAGTTGGACAGGGGGCAGGTCCTATAATTCACCCCTCCACTTT